Sequencing of this T cell receptor (beta chain) was carried out in a study of T cell changes during pregnancy in multiple sclerosis. V gave up 6 bases and J gave up 0 bases, with 12 bases separating them. The CDR3 runs 14 residues. Looked up from germline, CDR1 is MNHNS and CDR2 is SASEGT. Sequencing used immunoSEQ multiplex PCR; TCRdb keeps in-frame clones, though not all of them. The table shows roughly 90,000 clones, with roughly 90% occurring only once. This receptor was obtained from a female donor with multiple sclerosis, enrolled in a pregnancy study. The chain joins TRBV6-1 to TRBJ2-7, with TRBD1 as a possible D gene (5 bases). The specimen comprised peripheral blood, sampled before pregnancy. CDR3 loop: CASSPDRVSYEQYF. The CDR3 coding sequence is TGTGCCAGCAGCCCCGACAGAGTCTCCTACGAGCAGTACTTC.